The clone carrying this TCR beta chain was recorded a few times. Its antigen is not identified. This sample is drawn from a study of PD-L1 blockade in urothelial cancer. Study-level background: Male sex and bladder-origin urothelial cancer were recorded for about 85% of the roughly 30 patients. There were a median of about 140,000 T cells in blood samples. Regarding the study as a whole: When pretreatment blood TCR clonality was below the median, it predicted better survival.

This sample's time point: peripheral blood 6 weeks after treatment start. Spike-ins of synthetic TCR analog templates went into each PCR. TCRdb's table, derived via immunoSEQ multiplex PCR, lists solely in-frame clones and lacks some. The table includes more than 45,000 clones, approximately 84% detected once. The CDR3 contains 16 residues. Germline values: CDR1 MNHEY, CDR2 SMNVEV (reference sequence). J was trimmed by 10 bases and V by 6 bases; bases with no gene match: 14. This chain connects TRBV27 to TRBJ1-4; the match to TRBD1 covers 10 bases. The source is a man in his sixties with urothelial cancer. Specimen: PBMCs, collected around atezolizumab (anti-PD-L1) treatment. In nucleotides, the CDR3 is TGTGCCAGCAGCCCCGTCACCGGGACAGGGGTAGGAAAACTGTTTTTT. Translated, it gives CASSPVTGTGVGKLFF.